This TCR beta chain was found in a study of blood T cell repertoires in COVID-19. Study-level background: The United States, Italy and Spain provided the acute and convalescent COVID-19 samples. T cells, B-cell-depleted T cells, or PBMCs supplied cDNA or gDNA.

In germline, CDR1 is MNHEY, CDR2 SVGEGT. The CDR3 runs 11 residues. The V gene lost 2 bases and the J gene lost 15 bases, with 11 bases spanning the gap. Per the original data handling: Reference gene primer amplification in the assay estimated nucleated cell counts. TCRdb keeps only in-frame clones here, not all; method: immunoSEQ multiplex PCR. V and J calls and clone size follow that table, whereas D and trimming were derived from the DNA. The sample records fewer than 200,000 clones, 89% being singletons. V gene TRBV6-2 or TRBV6-3 combines with J gene TRBJ2-1, with D perhaps matching TRBD2 (6 bases). This sequence was found in a man aged 18 to 29 who had recovered from COVID-19. The sequenced sample was peripheral blood. In nucleotides, the CDR3 is TGTGCCAGCAGTTACGGGGGGTTCCCGTTCTTC. Translated: CASSYGGFPFF.